This entry is about one T cell receptor (beta chain). Its cognate antigen is unknown. Produced via immunoSEQ multiplex PCR; TCRdb's table is partial and in-frame only. The sample carries about 120,000 clones, approximately 92% recorded once. These data belong to a study of graft-versus-host responses after intestinal transplantation. Across the study: Each of the recipients got a multivisceral, liver-intestinal, or isolated intestinal transplant.

This CDR3 is built from 15 residues. Trimming pared 3 bases from V and 3 bases from J, leaving 13 bases between. Germline V lookup: CDR1 SGDLS, CDR2 YYNGEE. The study's findings and limits: The recipient marrow held GvH clones, and some of them showed up first in ileum or blood. Levels of circulating GvH clones at their peak were associated with early post-transplant HvG declines.

The sequence was obtained from a human donor who received an intestinal transplant. The chain employs TRBV9 and TRBJ1-3, with TRBD1 as a possible D gene (5 bases). Sequenced here: unstimulated CD4+ T cells sorted from spleen or lymph node cells, sampled before intestinal transplant. The CDR3: CASSGPRGGGNTIYF. The CDR3 nucleotides read TGTGCCAGCAGCGGGCCCCGGGGCGGTGGAAACACCATATATTTT.